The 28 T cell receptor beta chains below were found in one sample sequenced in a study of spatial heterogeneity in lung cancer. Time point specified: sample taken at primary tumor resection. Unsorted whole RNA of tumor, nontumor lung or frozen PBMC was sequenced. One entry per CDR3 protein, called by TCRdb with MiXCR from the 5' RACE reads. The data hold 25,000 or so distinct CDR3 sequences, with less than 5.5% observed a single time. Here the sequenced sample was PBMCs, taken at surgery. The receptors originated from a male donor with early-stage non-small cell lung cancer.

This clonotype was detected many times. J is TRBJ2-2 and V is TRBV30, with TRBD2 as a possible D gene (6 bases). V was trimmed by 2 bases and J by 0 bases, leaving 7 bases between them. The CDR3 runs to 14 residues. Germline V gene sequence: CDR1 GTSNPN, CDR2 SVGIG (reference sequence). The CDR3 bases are TGTGCCTGGAGTCGACTAGCGAACACCGGGGAGCTGTTTTTT. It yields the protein CAWSRLANTGELFF.

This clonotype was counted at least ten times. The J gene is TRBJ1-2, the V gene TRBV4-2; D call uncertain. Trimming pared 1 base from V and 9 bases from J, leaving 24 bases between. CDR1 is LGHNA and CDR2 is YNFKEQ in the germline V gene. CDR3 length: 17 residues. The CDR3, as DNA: TGTGCCAGCAGCCAAGTAGGATCCCCTCGAGTGGACTACCGCTACACCTTC. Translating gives CASSQVGSPRVDYRYTF.

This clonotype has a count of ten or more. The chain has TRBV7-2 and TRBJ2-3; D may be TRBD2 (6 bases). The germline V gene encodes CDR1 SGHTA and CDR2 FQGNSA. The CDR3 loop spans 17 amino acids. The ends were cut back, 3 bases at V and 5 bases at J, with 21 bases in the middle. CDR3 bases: TGTGCCAGCAGCTTGGCCGGCGGCGGGACGGGCCTAGATACGCAGTATTTT. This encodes CASSLAGGGTGLDTQYF.

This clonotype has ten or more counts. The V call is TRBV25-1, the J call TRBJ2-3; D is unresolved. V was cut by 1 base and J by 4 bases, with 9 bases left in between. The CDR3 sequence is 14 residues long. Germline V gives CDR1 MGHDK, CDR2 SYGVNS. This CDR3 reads CASSEFLRPDTQYF. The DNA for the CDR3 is TGTGCCAGCAGTGAATTCCTAAGGCCAGATACGCAGTATTTT.

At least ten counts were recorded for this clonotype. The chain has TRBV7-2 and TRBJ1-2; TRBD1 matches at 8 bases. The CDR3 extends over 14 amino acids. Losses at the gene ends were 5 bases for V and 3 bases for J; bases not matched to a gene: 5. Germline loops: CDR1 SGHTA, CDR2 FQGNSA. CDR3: CASSTQQGDYGYTF. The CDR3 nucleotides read TGTGCCAGCAGCACACAACAGGGGGACTATGGCTACACCTTC.

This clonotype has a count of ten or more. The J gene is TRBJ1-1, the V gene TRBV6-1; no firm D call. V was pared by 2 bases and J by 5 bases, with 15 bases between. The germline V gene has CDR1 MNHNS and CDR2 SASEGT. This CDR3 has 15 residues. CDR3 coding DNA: TGTGCCAGCAGTGAATTAGGGCCCATGGGGACTGAAGCTTTCTTT. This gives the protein CASSELGPMGTEAFF.

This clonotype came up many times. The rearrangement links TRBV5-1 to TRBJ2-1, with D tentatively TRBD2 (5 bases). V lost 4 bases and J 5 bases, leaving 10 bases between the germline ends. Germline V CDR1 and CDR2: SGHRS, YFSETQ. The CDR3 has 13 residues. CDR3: CASSRGLNNEQFF. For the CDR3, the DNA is TGCGCCAGCAGCCGCGGACTTAACAATGAGCAGTTCTTC.

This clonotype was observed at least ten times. The CDR3 reads CASSLQGVGTDTQYF. The CDR3 coding sequence is TGTGCCAGCAGTCTACAGGGCGTCGGCACAGATACGCAGTATTTT. The V call is TRBV6-5, the J call TRBJ2-3, with TRBD1 as a possible D gene (6 bases). The CDR3 runs 15 residues. Germline V gives CDR1 MNHEY, CDR2 SVGAGI. Trimming shortened V by 5 bases and J by 1 base, and 13 bases separated the two germline ends.

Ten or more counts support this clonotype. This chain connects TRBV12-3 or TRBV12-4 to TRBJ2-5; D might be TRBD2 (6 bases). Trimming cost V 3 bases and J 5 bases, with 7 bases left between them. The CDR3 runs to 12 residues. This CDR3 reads CASSFRGETQYF. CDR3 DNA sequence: TGTGCCAGCAGTTTCCGGGGGGAGACCCAGTACTTC.

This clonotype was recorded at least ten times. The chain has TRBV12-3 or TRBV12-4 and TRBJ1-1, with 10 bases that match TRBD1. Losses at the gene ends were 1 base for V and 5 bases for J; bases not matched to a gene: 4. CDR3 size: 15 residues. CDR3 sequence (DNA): TGTGCCAGCAGTTTAGTGACAGGGGGCAAGACTGAAGCTTTCTTT. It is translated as CASSLVTGGKTEAFF.

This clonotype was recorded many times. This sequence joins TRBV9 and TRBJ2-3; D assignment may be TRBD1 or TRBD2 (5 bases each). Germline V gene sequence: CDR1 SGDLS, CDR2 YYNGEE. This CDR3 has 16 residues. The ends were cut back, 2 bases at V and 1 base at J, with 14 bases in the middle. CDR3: CASSVSRDGRTDTQYF. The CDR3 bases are TGTGCCAGCAGCGTGTCTAGGGACGGCCGCACAGATACGCAGTATTTT.

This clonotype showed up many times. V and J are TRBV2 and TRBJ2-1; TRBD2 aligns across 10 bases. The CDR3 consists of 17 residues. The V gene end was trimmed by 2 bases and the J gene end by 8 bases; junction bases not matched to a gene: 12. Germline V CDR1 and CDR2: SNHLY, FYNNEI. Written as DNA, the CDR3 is TGTGCCAGCAGTGAACTGAGCGTAGCGGGGGGCCAGGATGAGCAGTTCTTC. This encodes CASSELSVAGGQDEQFF.

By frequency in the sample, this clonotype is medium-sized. Here the CDR3 DNA reads TGCAGCTTCAGGGGGGATAACCGGGGGGCCCAGTACTTC. Translating gives CSFRGDNRGAQYF. This sequence joins TRBV29-1 and TRBJ2-5; D tentatively reads TRBD1 or TRBD2 (7 bases each). The CDR3 covers 13 residues. Germline V gene lookup returns CDR1 SQVTM and CDR2 ANQGSEA. V gave up 8 bases and J gave up 9 bases, with 22 bases separating them.

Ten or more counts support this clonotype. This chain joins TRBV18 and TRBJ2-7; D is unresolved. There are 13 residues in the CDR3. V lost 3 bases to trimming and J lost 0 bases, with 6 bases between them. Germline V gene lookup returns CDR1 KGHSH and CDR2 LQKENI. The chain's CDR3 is CASSPVSSYEQYF. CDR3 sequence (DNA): TGTGCCAGCTCACCGGTCAGCTCCTACGAGCAGTACTTC.

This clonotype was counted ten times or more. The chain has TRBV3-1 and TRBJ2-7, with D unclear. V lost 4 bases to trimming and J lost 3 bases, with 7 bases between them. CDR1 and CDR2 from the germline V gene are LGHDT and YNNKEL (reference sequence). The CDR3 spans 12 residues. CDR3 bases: TGTGCCAGCAGCCCGACGGGCTACGAGCAGTACTTC. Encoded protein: CASSPTGYEQYF.

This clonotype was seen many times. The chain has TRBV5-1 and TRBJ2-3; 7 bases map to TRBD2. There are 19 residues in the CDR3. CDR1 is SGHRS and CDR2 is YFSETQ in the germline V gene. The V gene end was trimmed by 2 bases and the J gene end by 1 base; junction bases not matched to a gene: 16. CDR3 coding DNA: TGCGCCAGCAGCTTAAGTGTTGCGGGAGTATATTTGGGCACAGATACGCAGTATTTT. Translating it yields CASSLSVAGVYLGTDTQYF.

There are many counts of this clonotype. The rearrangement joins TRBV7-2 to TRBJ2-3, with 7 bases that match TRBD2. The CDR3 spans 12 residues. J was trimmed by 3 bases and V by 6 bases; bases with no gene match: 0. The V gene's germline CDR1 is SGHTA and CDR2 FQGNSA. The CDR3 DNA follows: TGTGCCAGCAGAGCGGGGACAGATACGCAGTATTTT. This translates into CASRAGTDTQYF.

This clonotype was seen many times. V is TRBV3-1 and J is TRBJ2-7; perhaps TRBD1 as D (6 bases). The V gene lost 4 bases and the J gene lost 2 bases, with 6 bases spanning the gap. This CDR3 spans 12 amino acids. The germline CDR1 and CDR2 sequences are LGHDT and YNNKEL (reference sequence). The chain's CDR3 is CASSRTAYEQYF. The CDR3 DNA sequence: TGTGCCAGCAGCCGGACAGCCTACGAGCAGTACTTC.

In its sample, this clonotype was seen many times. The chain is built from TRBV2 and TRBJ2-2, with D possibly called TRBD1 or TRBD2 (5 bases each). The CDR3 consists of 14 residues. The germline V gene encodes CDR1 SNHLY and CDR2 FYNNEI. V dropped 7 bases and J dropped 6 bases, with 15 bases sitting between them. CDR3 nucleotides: TGTGCCAGCAAGGTCGGGGCTCCTCCCGGGGAGCTGTTTTTT. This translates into CASKVGAPPGELFF.

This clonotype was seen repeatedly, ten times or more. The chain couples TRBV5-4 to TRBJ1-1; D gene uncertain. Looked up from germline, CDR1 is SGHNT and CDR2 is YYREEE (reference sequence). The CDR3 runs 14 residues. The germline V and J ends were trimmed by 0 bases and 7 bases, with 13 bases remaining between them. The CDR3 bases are TGTGCCAGCAGCTTGGTGCCTTTGGAGGGTGAAGCTTTCTTT. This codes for CASSLVPLEGEAFF.

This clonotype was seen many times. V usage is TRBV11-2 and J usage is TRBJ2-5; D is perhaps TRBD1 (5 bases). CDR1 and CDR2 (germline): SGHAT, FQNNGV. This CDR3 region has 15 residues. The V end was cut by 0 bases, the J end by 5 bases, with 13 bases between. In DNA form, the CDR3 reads TGTGCCAGCAGCTTAGAAGGCAGGGTAGGGGAGACCCAGTACTTC. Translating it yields CASSLEGRVGETQYF.

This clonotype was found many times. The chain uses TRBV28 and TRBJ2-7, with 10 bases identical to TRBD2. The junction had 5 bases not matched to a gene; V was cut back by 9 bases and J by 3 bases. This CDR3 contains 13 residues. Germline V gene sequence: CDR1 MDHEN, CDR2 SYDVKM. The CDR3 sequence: CASTSGADYEQYF. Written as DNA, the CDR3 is TGTGCCAGTACTAGCGGGGCAGACTACGAGCAGTACTTC.

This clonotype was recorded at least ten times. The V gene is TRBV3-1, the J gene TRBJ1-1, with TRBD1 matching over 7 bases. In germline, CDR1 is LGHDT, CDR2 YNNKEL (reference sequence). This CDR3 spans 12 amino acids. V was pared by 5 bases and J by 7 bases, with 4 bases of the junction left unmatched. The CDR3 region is CASSLRTGEAFF. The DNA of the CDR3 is TGTGCCAGCAGCTTGCGGACAGGTGAAGCTTTCTTT. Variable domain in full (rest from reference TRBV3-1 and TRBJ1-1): DTAVSQTPKYLVTQMGNDKSIKCEQNLGHDTMYWYKQDSKKFLKIMFSYNNKELIINETVPNRFSPKSPDKAHLNLHINSLELGDSAVYFCASSLRTGEAFFGQGTRLTVV.

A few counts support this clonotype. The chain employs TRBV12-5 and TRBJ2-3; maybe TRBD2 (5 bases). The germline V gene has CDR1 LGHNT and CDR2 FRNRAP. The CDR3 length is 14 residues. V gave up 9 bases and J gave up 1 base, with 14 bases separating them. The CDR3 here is CASSPGLGTDTQYF. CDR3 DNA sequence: TGTGCTAGCAGTCCGGGGTTGGGCACAGATACGCAGTATTTT.

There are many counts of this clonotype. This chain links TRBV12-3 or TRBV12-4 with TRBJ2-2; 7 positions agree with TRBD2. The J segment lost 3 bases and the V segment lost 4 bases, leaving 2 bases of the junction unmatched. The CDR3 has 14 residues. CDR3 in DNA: TGTGCCAGCAGTTCCCGGGGGGACACCGGGGAGCTGTTTTTT. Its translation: CASSSRGDTGELFF.

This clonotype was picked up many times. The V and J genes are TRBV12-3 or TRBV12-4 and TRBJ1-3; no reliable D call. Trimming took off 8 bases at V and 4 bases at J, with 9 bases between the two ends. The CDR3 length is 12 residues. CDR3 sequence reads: CASSRRGNTIYF. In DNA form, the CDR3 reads TGTGCCAGCTCAAGGAGGGGAAACACCATATATTTT.

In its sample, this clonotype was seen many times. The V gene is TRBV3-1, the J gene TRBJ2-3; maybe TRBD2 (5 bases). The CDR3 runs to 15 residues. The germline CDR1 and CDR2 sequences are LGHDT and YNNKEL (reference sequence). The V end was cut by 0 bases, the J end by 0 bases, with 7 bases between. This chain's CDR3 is CASSQERVSTDTQYF. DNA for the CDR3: TGTGCCAGCAGCCAAGAGAGGGTTAGCACAGATACGCAGTATTTT.

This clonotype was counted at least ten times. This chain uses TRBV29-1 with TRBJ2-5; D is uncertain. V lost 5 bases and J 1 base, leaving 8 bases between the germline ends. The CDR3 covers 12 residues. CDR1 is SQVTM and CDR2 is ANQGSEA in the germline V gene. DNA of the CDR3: TGCAGCGTTCTTCGACGCCAAGAGACCCAGTACTTC. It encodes CSVLRRQETQYF.